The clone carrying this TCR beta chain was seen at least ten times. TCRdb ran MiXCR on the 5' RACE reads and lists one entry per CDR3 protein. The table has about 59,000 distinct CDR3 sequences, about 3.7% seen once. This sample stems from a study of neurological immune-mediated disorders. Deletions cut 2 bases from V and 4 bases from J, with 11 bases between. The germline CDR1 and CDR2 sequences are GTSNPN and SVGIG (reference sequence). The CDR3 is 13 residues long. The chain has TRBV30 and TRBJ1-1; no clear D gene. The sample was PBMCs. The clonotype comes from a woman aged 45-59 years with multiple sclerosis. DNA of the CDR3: TGTGCCTGGAGTACGGGGAGGTCCACTGAAGCTTTCTTT. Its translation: CAWSTGRSTEAFF.